This TCR beta chain was recovered during a study of cytotoxic CD8 clonotypes in ibrutinib-treated CLL. Study context: By median roughly 74 months, 12 had progressed and some 14 stayed remitted; responses had been 2 complete and roughly 24 partial. Among the samples, the mean was roughly 240,000 productive templates and some 100,000 productive rearrangements. Study results and limitations: Age-matched healthy donor levels were exceeded by baseline clonality, which tracked circulating CD8+ T-cell counts.

Clones were read by immunoSEQ multiplex PCR, and TCRdb kept only the in-frame ones, dropping some. The sample carries about 60,000 clones, around 52% recorded once. This CDR3 has 15 amino acids. The V end lost 0 bases, the J end lost 4 bases, and 10 bases lay between the germline ends. Per germline, CDR1 MNHEY and CDR2 SMNVEV (reference sequence). As for this clone: The antigen is unknown.

Extraction of approximately 2 micrograms of genomic DNA from cryopreserved PBMCs supplied material for TCR beta libraries. This TCR came from a human donor with chronic lymphocytic leukemia. This sequence joins TRBV27 and TRBJ2-1, with unresolved D. The sample here was PBMCs, taken at disease progression, from a patient treated with ibrutinib. The CDR3 coding sequence is TGTGCCAGCAGTTTATCGATGGTCCGTTACAATGAGCAGTTCTTC. Encoded protein: CASSLSMVRYNEQFF.